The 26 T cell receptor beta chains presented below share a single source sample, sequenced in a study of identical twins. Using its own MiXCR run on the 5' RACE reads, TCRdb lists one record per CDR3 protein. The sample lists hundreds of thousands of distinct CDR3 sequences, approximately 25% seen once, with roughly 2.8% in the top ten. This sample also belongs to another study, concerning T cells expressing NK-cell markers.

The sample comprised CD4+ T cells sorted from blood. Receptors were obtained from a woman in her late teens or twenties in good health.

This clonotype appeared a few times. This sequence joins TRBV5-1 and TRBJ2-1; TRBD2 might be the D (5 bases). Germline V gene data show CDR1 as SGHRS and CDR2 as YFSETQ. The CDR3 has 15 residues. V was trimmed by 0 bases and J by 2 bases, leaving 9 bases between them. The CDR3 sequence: CASSLGGQTYNEQFF. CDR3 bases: TGCGCCAGCAGCTTGGGAGGGCAGACCTACAATGAGCAGTTCTTC. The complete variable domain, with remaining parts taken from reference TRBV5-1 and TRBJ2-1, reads KAGVTQTPRYLIKTRGQQVTLSCSPISGHRSVSWYQQTPGQGLQFLFEYFSETQRNKGNFPGRFSGRQFSNSRSEMNVSTLELGDSALYLCASSLGGQTYNEQFFGPGTRLTVL.

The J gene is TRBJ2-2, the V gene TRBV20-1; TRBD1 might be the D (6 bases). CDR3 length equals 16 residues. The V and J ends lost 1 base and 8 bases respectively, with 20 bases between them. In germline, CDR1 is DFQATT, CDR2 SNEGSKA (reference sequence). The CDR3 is CSARVEFQGYSGELFF. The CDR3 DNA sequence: TGCAGTGCTAGAGTTGAATTCCAGGGGTATTCGGGGGAGCTGTTTTTT.

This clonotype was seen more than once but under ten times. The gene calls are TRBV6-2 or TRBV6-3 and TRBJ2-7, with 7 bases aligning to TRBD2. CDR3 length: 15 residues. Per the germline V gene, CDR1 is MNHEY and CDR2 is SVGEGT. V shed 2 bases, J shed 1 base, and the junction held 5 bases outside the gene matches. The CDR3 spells CASSYNPSGSYEQYF. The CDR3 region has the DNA TGTGCCAGCAGTTACAACCCTAGCGGATCCTACGAGCAGTACTTC.

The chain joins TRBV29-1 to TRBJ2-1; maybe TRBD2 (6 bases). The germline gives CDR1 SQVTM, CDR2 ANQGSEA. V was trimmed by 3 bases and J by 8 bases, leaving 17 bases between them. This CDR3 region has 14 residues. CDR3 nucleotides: TGCAGCGTTGATGCGGGGCCCTTATTAGATGAGCAGTTCTTC. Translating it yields CSVDAGPLLDEQFF.

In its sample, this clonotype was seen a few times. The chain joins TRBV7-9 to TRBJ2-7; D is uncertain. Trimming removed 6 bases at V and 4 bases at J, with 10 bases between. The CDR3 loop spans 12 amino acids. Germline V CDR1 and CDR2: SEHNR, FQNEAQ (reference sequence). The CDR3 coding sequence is TGTGCCAGCAGTCAACTGGAGTACGAGCAGTACTTC. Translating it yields CASSQLEYEQYF.

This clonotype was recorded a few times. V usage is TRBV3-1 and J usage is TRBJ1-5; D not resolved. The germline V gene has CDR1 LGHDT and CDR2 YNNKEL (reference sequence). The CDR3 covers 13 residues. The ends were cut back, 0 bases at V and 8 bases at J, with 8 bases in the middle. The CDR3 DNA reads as TGTGCCAGCAGCCAAGAGGGTATGGAGCCCCAGCATTTT. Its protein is CASSQEGMEPQHF.

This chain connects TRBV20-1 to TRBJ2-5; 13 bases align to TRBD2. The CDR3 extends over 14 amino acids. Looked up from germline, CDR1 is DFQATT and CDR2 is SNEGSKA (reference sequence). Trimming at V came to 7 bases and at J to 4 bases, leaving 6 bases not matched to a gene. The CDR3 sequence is CSGLGTSGIETQYF. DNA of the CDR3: TGCAGTGGGCTGGGGACTAGCGGGATAGAGACCCAGTACTTC.

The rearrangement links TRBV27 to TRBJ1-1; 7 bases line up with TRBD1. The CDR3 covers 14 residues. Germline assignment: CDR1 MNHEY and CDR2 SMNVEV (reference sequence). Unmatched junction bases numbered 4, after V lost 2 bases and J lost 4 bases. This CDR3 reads CASSLATGLTEAFF. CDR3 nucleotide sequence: TGTGCCAGCAGTTTAGCGACAGGGCTCACTGAAGCTTTCTTT.

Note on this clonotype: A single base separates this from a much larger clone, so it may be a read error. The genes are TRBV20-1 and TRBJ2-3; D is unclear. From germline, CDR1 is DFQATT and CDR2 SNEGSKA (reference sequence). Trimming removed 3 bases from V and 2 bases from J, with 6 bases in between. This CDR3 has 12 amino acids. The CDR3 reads CSASDNTDTQYF. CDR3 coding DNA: TGCAGTGCTAGCGACAACACAGATACGCAGTATTTT.

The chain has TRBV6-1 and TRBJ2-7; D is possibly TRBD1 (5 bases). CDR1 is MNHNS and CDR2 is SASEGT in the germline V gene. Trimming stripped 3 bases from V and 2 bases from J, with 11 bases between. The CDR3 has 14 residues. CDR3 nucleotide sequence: TGTGCCAGCAGTGAGCTCAAGGGGACCTACGAGCAGTACTTC. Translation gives CASSELKGTYEQYF.

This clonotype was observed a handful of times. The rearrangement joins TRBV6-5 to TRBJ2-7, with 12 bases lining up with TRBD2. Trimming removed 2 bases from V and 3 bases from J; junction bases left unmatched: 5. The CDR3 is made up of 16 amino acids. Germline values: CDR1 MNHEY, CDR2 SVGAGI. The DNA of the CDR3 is TGTGCCAGCAGTTACCTTTCACTAGCGGGAGGCTACGAGCAGTACTTC. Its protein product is CASSYLSLAGGYEQYF.

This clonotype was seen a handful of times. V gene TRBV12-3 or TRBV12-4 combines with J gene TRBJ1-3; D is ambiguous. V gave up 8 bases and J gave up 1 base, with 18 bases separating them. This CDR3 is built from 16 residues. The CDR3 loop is CASVAGRASSGNTIYF. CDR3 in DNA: TGTGCCAGCGTCGCGGGCAGAGCGAGTTCTGGAAACACCATATATTTT.

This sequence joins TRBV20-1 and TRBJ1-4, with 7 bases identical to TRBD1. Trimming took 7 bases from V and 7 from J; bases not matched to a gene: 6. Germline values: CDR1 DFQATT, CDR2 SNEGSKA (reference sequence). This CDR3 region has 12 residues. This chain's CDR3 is CSVEGATEKLFF. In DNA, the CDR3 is TGCAGTGTGGAGGGGGCTACTGAAAAACTGTTTTTT.

The CDR3 protein is CASSDQWGGEAFF. CDR3 coding DNA: TGTGCCAGCAGTGACCAGTGGGGCGGGGAAGCTTTCTTT. The genes are TRBV6-4 and TRBJ1-1; possibly TRBD1 for D (5 bases). V lost 2 bases and J 8 bases, leaving 12 bases between the germline ends. The CDR3 is made up of 13 amino acids. Germline lookup yields CDR1 MRHNA and CDR2 SNTAGT.

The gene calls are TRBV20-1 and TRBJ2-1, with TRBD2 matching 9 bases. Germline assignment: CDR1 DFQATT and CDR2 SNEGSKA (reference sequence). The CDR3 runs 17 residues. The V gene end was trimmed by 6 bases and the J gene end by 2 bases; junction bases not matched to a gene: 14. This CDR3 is CSASRGGASQTYNEQFF. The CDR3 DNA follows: TGCAGTGCGTCTCGCGGGGGGGCATCCCAAACCTACAATGAGCAGTTCTTC.

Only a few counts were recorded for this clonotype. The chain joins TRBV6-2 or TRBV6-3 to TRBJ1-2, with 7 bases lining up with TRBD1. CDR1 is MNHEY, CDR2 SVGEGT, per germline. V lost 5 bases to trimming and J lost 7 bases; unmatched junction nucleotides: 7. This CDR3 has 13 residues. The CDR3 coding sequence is TGTGCCAGCAGTCCGGACAGGCTTAGTGGCTACACCTTC. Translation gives CASSPDRLSGYTF.

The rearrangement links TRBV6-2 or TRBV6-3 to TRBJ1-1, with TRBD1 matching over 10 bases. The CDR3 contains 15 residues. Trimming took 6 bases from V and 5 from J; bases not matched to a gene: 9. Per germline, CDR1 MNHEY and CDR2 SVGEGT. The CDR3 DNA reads TGTGCCAGCAGCCGACGACAGGGGGCTGTAACTGAAGCTTTCTTT. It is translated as CASSRRQGAVTEAFF.

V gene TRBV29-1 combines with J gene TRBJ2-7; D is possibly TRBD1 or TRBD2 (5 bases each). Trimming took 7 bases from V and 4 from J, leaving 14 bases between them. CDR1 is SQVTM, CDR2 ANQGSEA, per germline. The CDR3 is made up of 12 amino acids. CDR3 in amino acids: CSANLGPYEQYF. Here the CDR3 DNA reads TGCAGCGCCAACCTGGGACCATACGAGCAGTACTTC.

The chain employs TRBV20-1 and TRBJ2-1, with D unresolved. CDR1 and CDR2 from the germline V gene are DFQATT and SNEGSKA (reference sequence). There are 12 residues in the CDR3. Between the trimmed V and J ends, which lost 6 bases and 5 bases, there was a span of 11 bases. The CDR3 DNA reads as TGCAGTGCCCGCCCGGGCGACAATGAGCAGTTCTTC. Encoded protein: CSARPGDNEQFF.

CDR3 protein: CASKGGLEQETQYF. The CDR3 DNA is TGTGCCAGCAAGGGGGGGCTAGAGCAAGAGACCCAGTACTTC. J is TRBJ2-5 and V is TRBV6-1, with D perhaps matching TRBD2 (7 bases). V was trimmed by 7 bases and J by 2 bases, leaving 14 bases between them. The CDR3 loop spans 14 amino acids. Germline CDR1 MNHNS, CDR2 SASEGT.

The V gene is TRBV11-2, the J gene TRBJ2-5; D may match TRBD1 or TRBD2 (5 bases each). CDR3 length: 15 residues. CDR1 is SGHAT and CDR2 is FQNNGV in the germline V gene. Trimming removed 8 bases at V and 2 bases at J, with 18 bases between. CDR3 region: CASRHWGRSQETQYF. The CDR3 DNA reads TGTGCCAGCCGTCACTGGGGACGCTCACAAGAGACCCAGTACTTC.

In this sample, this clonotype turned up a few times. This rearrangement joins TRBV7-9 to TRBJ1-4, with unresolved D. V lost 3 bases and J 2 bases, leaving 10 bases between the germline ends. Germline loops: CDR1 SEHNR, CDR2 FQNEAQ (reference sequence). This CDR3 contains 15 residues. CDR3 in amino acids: CASSFVSRTNEKLFF. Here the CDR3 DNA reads TGTGCCAGCAGCTTCGTTAGTAGGACTAATGAAAAACTGTTTTTT.

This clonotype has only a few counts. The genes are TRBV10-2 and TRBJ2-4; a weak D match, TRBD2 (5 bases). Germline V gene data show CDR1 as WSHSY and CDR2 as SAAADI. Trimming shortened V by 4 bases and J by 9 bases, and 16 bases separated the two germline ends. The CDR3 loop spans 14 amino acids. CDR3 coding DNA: TGCGCCAGCAGTGTACCTAGCAGACTGGGCATTCAGTACTTC. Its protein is CASSVPSRLGIQYF.

The DNA of the CDR3 is TGCGCCAGCAGCTTAATCCTGGCGGGAGGTACCCAAGAGACCCAGTACTTC. This encodes CASSLILAGGTQETQYF. The chain is built from TRBV5-1 and TRBJ2-5, with 8 bases matching TRBD2. The CDR3 consists of 17 residues. V shed 2 bases, J shed 1 base, and the junction held 10 bases outside the gene matches. Germline V gene lookup returns CDR1 SGHRS and CDR2 YFSETQ.

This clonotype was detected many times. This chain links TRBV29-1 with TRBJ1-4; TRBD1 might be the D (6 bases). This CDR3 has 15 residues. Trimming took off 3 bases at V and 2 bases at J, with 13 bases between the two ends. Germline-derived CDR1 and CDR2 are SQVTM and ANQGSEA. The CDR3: CSVDEGGKTNEKLFF. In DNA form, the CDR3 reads TGCAGCGTTGATGAGGGGGGGAAGACTAATGAAAAACTGTTTTTT.

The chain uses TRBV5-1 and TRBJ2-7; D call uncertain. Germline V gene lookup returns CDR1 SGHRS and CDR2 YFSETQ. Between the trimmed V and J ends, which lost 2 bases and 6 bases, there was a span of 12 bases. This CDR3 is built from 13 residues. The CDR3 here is CASSLSPSPEQYF. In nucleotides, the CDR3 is TGCGCCAGCAGCTTAAGTCCCTCCCCCGAGCAGTACTTC.